This T cell receptor beta chain is drawn from a study of cytomegalovirus exposure and HLA in healthy donors. Notes on the study in general: As confirmed in vitro, a few CMV-associated chains were specific for CMV antigens.

V shed 6 bases and J 2 bases; nucleotides not matched to a gene: 5. The CDR3 has 14 amino acids. Per the germline V gene, CDR1 is MNHNY and CDR2 is SVGAGI (reference sequence). Measured with immunoSEQ multiplex PCR; TCRdb has only the in-frame clones, and not every one. Found here are about 100,000 clones, nearly 97% of them singletons; the top ten hold 0.67%. Remarks on this clone: What it recognizes is unknown.

The chain has TRBV6-6 and TRBJ1-2; the match to TRBD1 covers 8 bases. Source material: PBMCs. The receptor's source is a woman aged 18-35 years in good health and CMV-seronegative. CDR3 amino acids: CASSLNRGNYGYTF. The DNA for the CDR3 is TGTGCCAGCAGCTTAAACAGGGGGAACTATGGCTACACCTTC.